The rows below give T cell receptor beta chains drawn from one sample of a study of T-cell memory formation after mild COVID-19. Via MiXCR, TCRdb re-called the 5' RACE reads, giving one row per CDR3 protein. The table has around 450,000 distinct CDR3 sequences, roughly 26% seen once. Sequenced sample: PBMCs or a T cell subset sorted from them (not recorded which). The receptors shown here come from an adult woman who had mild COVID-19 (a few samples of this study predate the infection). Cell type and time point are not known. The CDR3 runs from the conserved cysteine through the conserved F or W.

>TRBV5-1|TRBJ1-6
CASSLRGLDSPLHF
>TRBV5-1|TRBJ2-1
CASSFDRHREQFF
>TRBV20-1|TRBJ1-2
CSARVAQDLPAHTF
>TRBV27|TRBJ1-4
CASSLDRVRDEKLFF
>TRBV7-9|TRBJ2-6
CASSQGYSGSGANVLTF
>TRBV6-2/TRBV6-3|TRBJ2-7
CASSYGVLREQYF
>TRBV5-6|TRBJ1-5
CASSLNRGRNQPQHF
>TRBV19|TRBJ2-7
CASPIAGGPSRYF
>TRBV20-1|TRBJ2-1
CSALPPSGVYNEQFF
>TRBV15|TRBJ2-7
CATSRERSYEQYF
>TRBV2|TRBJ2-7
CASSRGLQAYEQYF
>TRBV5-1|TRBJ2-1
CASSLAGTGWIWEQFF
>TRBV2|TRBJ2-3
CASTGQRTDTQYF
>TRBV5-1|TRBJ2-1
CASSLESSRGAPSYNEQFF
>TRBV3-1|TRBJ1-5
CASSQEGNNQPQHF
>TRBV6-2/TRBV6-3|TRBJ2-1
CASSFSASGRENEQFF
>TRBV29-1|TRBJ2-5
CSVADSFQETQYF
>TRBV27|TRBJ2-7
CASEDRGQWSSYEQYF
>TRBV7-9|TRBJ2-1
CASRDPSGMQFF
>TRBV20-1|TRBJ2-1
CSADPSGSYTYNEQFF
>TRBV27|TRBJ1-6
CASSLWILNSPLHF
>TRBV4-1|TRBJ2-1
CASSQAQGSSYNEQFF
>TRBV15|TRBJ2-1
CATSIVGSRYNEQFF
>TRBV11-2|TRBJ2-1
CASSVWTSGRGNNNEQFF
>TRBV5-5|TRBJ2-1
CASSLAGIEQFF
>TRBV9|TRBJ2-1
CASSVESLAGEGQFF
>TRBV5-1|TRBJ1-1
CASSYGQSEAFF
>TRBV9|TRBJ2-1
CASSVGDNEQFF
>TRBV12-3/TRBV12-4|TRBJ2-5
CASSSPPQETQYF
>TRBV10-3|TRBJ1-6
CAISENSGSSYNSPLHF
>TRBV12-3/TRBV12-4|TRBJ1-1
CASSLRSNTEAFF
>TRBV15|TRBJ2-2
CATSRERDTNTGELFF
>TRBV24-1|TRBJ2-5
CATSDAHADRVAETQYF
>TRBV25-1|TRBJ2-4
CASSGELGIQYF
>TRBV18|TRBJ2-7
CASSPPRGNGRAYEQYF